This T cell receptor beta chain was recovered during a study of T cell responses to AZD1222 COVID-19 vaccine. The germline V and J ends were trimmed by 10 bases and 0 bases, with 13 bases remaining between them. CDR1 and CDR2 (germline): MNHEY, SVGAGI. This CDR3 contains 13 residues. General study findings and limits: It should be noted that donors were predominantly white British and more often female, and clonal diversity was possibly underestimated. Recipients of two AZD1222 doses showed rising Spike-specific TCR breadth and depth.

Remarks on this clone: Its antigen is still unknown.

Generated by immunoSEQ multiplex PCR, the TCRdb table keeps only in-frame clones and is missing some. There are about 80,000 clones in the sample; 85% to 95% occur only once, and roughly 8% lies in the top ten. The origin of this receptor is an adult who received the AZD1222 COVID-19 vaccine. The starting material was peripheral blood, obtained 28 days after the second AZD1222 dose. This rearrangement joins TRBV6-5 to TRBJ2-7; no reliable D call. The CDR3 region is CATKTLLSYEQYF. In DNA form, the CDR3 reads TGTGCCACCAAAACCTTACTCTCCTACGAGCAGTACTTC.